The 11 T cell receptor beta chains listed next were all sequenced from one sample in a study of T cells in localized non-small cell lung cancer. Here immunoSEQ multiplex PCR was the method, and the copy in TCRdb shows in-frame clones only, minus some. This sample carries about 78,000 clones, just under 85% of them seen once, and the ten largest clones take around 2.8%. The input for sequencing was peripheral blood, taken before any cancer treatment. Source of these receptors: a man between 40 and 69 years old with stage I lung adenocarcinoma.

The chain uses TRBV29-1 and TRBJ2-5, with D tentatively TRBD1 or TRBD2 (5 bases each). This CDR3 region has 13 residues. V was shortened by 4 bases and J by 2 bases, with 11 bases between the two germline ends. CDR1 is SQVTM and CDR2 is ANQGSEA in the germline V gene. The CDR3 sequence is CSVGRWGQETQYF. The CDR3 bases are TGCAGCGTTGGCAGGTGGGGGCAAGAGACCCAGTACTTC. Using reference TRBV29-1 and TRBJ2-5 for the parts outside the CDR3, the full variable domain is SAVISQKPSRDICQRGTSLTIQCQVDSQVTMMFWYRQQPGQSLTLIATANQGSEATYESGFVIDKFPISRPNLTFSTLTVSNMSPEDSSIYLCSVGRWGQETQYFGPGTRLLVL.

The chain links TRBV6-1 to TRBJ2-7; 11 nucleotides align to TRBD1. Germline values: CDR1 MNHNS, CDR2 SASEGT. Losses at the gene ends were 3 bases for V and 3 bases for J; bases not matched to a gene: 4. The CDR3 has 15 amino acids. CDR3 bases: TGTGCCAGCAGTGAGGGACAGGGGGGTTTCTACGAGCAGTACTTC. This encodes CASSEGQGGFYEQYF.

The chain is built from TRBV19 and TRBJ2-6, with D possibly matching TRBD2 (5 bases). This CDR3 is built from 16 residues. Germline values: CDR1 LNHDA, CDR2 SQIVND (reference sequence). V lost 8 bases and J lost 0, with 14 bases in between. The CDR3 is CASFRGVGSGANVLTF. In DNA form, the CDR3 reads TGTGCCAGTTTCCGGGGTGTGGGCTCTGGGGCCAACGTCCTGACTTTC.

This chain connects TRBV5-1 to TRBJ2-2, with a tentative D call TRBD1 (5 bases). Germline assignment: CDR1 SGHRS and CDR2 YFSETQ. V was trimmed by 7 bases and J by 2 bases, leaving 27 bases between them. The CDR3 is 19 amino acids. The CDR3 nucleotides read TGCGCCAGCCACCGGGCCTCCCATTCAGACAGACCCAACACCGGGGAGCTGTTTTTT. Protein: CASHRASHSDRPNTGELFF.

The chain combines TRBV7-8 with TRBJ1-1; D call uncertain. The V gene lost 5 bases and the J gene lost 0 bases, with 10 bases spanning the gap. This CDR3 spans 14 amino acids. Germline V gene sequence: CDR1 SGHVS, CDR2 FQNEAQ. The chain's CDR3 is CASSDGRMNTEAFF. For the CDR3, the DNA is TGTGCCAGCAGCGACGGACGGATGAACACTGAAGCTTTCTTT. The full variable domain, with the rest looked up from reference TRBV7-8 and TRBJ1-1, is GAGVSQSPRYKVAKRGQDVALRCDPISGHVSLFWYQQALGQGPEFLTYFQNEAQLDKSGLPSDRFFAERPEGSVSTLKIQRTQQEDSAVYLCASSDGRMNTEAFFGQGTRLTVV.

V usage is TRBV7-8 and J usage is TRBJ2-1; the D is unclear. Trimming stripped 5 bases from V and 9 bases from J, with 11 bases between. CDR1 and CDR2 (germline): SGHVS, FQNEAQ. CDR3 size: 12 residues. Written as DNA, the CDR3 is TGTGCCAGCAGCGCGTTTACGGGTGAGCAGTTCTTC. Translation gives CASSAFTGEQFF.

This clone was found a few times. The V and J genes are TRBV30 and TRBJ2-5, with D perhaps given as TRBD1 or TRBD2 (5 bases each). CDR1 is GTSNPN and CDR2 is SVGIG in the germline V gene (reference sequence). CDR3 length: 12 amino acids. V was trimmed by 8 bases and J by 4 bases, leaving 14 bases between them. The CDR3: CAGGWGGETQYF. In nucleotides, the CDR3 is TGTGCCGGGGGATGGGGCGGAGAGACCCAGTACTTC.

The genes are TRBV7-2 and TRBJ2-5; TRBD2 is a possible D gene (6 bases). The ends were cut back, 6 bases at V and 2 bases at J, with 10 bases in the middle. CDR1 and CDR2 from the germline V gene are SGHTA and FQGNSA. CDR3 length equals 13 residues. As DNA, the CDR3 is TGTGCCAGCAGTCGGGGGAGTCAAGAGACCCAGTACTTC. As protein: CASSRGSQETQYF.

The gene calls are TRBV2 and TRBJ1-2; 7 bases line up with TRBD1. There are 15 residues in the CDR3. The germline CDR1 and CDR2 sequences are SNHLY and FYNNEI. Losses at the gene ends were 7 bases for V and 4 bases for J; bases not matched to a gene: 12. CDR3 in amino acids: CASKAVTGVVYGYTF. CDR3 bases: TGTGCCAGCAAGGCCGTAACAGGGGTGGTCTATGGCTACACCTTC.

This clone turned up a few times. The CDR3 here is CASSINIPVTGELFF. The DNA for the CDR3 is TGTGCCAGTAGTATAAACATACCGGTGACCGGGGAGCTGTTTTTT. This chain joins TRBV19 and TRBJ2-2; D is unresolved. The CDR3 loop spans 15 amino acids. Per the germline V gene, CDR1 is LNHDA and CDR2 is SQIVND (reference sequence). V was pared by 2 bases and J by 5 bases, with 12 bases between.

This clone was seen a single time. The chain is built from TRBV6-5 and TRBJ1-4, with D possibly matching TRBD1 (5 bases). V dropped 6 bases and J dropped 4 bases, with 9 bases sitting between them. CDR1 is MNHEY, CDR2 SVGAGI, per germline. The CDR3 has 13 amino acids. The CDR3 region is CASSPGSNEKLFF. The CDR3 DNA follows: TGTGCCAGCAGCCCAGGGAGTAATGAAAAACTGTTTTTT.